The present entry profiles one T cell receptor beta chain with its context. Its antigen remains unknown. This CDR3 comprises 18 residues. Trimming cost V 4 bases and J 1 base; bases outside gene matches: 13. Germline values: CDR1 LGHDT, CDR2 YNNKEL (reference sequence). The data were taken from a study of T cell responses to AZD1222 COVID-19 vaccine. Study-wide results and limits: Nearly half of spike-specific TCRs reportedly go after variant regions that carry no mutations.

Generated by immunoSEQ multiplex PCR, the TCRdb table keeps only in-frame clones and is missing some. The data hold around 110,000 clones, with 92% observed a single time. Sequenced material: peripheral blood, taken 28 days after the second AZD1222 dose. This TCR was sampled from an adult who received the AZD1222 COVID-19 vaccine. The V gene is TRBV3-1 (or the pseudogene TRBV3-2), the J gene TRBJ2-7, with TRBD2 matching 10 bases. In nucleotides, the CDR3 is TGTGCCAGCAGCCCCAGACAGGGCAGACTAGCGGGTTCCTACGAGCAGTACTTC. Protein: CASSPRQGRLAGSYEQYF.